This T cell receptor beta chain was retrieved from a study of cytomegalovirus exposure and HLA in healthy donors. Looked up from germline, CDR1 is SGHVS and CDR2 is FQNEAQ. V was clipped by 0 bases and J by 2 bases, with 11 bases between them. The CDR3 contains 15 residues. PCR employed 60 Vbeta and 13 Jbeta primers. Measured with immunoSEQ multiplex PCR; TCRdb has only the in-frame clones, and not every one. The table includes more than 140,000 clones, roughly 82% detected once. The sequence was collected from a man aged 30-40 years in good health and CMV-seropositive. The specimen was PBMCs. This sequence joins TRBV7-8 and TRBJ2-7, with TRBD1 as a possible D gene (6 bases). CDR3: CASSLADSGPYEQYF. As DNA, the CDR3 is TGTGCCAGCAGCTTAGCGGACAGCGGCCCCTACGAGCAGTACTTC. Together with reference TRBV7-8 and TRBJ2-7, the CDR3 gives the full variable domain: GAGVSQSPRYKVAKRGQDVALRCDPISGHVSLFWYQQALGQGPEFLTYFQNEAQLDKSGLPSDRFFAERPEGSVSTLKIQRTQQEDSAVYLCASSLADSGPYEQYFGPGTRLTVT.